This T cell receptor (beta chain) comes out of a study of breast tumors, draining lymph nodes, adjacent tissues. Regarding the study as a whole: Data only fit, rather than demonstrated, lymph node origin of most tumor T cells. Findings are consistent with lymph node origin and intratumoral expansion of most tumor T cells. Luminal-like breast cancer showed significantly higher tumor–nontumor repertoire similarity than basal-like. Tumors had less TCR diversity than lymph nodes, more than nontumor tissue.

CDR3 length: 14 amino acids. The germline V gene has CDR1 SGHRS and CDR2 YFSETQ. The junction had 3 bases not matched to a gene; V was cut back by 0 bases and J by 4 bases. The lymph nodes were axillary draining lymph nodes from breast cancer patients. About this clonotype: Its target is not known.

From the multiplex PCR reads, TCRdb called clonotypes with MiXCR, one entry per CDR3 protein. The sample lists 150,000 to 250,000 distinct CDR3 sequences, 31% occurring once. The source material was axillary lymph node tissue. This TCR was sampled from a female donor with breast cancer. Some clones in this sample may be carry-over from other donors' samples. The genes are TRBV5-1 and TRBJ1-2, with TRBD1 identical over 7 bases. The CDR3 DNA is TGCGCCAGCAGCTTGGAGGGGACAGCCTATGGCTACACCTTC. The encoded protein is CASSLEGTAYGYTF.